The sequence of this TCR beta chain was determined in a study of blood T cell repertoires in COVID-19. Overall study: Collection of acute and convalescent COVID-19 samples took place in the United States, Italy and Spain. The cDNA or gDNA used as material had been derived from T cells, B-cell-depleted T cells, or PBMCs.

Original processing notes: Cell counts per sample came from amplifying reference gene primers. Sequenced by immunoSEQ multiplex PCR; TCRdb stores in-frame clones only, minus some. V and J calls and clone size are given by that table; D and trimming were obtained from the DNA. The sample includes 400,000 or so clones, over 75% of them seen just once. The CDR3 sequence is 15 residues long. The J segment lost 6 bases and the V segment lost 5 bases, leaving 13 bases of the junction unmatched. The germline gives CDR1 SGHRS, CDR2 YFSETQ. Followed longitudinally, the Seattle patients had been enrolled during active infection.

The chain recombines TRBV5-1 with TRBJ2-7; TRBD1 matches 8 bases. This clonotype was sampled from a woman aged 40 to 50 with COVID-19, enrolled during active disease. Sequenced sample: peripheral blood. The CDR3 is CASRATGDDVSEQYF. CDR3 bases: TGCGCCAGCAGGGCGACAGGGGACGACGTCTCCGAGCAGTACTTC.